This is a list of T cell receptor beta chains from one sample in a study of regulatory T cells in long-lasting Graves disease. TCRdb passed the multiplex PCR reads through MiXCR, listing each CDR3 protein once. The sample contains about 420,000 distinct CDR3 sequences, over 15% of which appear only once. This sample also appeared in a second study, on T cells in Graves' hyperthyroidism and ophthalmopathy.

The starting material was peripheral blood mononuclear cells (PBMCs), obtained at new diagnosis, from a patient treated with antithyroid drugs. These receptors all come from a woman between 18 and 30 years old with Graves disease. Each CDR3 is given with its conserved first and last residue. Each record gives: J gene, V gene, CDR3 protein.

TRBJ2-5 | TRBV3-1 | CASSQGSGFQETQYF
TRBJ1-5 | TRBV20-1 | CSARDWDSNQPQHF
TRBJ2-3 | TRBV6-2/TRBV6-3 | CASSRGLADTDTQYF
TRBJ2-1 | TRBV20-1 | CSGSGPYNEQFF
TRBJ2-1 | TRBV19 | CARGLAKPGVANEQFF
TRBJ2-3 | TRBV2 | CASSEGGGRTDTQYF
TRBJ1-1 | TRBV28 | CASRTRGVNTEAFF
TRBJ2-1 | TRBV28 | CASSPKLAGVYNEQFF
TRBJ2-1 | TRBV20-1 | CSAGITSLAASEQFF
TRBJ2-2 | TRBV20-1 | CSARTGTTNTGELFF
TRBJ2-1 | TRBV10-1 | CASSLSPGREQFF
TRBJ1-2 | TRBV12-3/TRBV12-4 | CASSTPPGRRAKRTTGRGYTF
TRBJ2-4 | TRBV18 | CASSAFGDTLAKNIQYF
TRBJ2-3 | TRBV20-1 | CSAREASGRLTSTDTQYF
TRBJ1-4 | TRBV9 | CASSPGQVFNEKLFF
TRBJ2-7 | TRBV5-6 | CASSLFSGTYEQYF
TRBJ2-7 | TRBV28 | CASSLLLGQGDYEQYF
TRBJ2-3 | TRBV6-2/TRBV6-3 | CASTDMHTQYF
TRBJ1-6 | TRBV27 | CASRETEYNSPLHF
TRBJ2-3 | TRBV27 | CASRHTDTQYF
TRBJ2-7 | TRBV4-1 | CASSQVKSLGTSGIYEQYF
TRBJ2-3 | TRBV11-2 | CASSSLTGAGDTQYF
. | TRBV24-1 | CATSDWTSWETQYF
TRBJ1-2 | TRBV20-1 | CSARKALGAYGYTF
TRBJ2-3 | TRBV3-1 | CASSRPSGSTDTQYF
TRBJ2-7 | TRBV27 | CASSPNFSGSSYEQYF
TRBJ2-7 | TRBV20-1 | CSADNLLAGGLSGEQYF
TRBJ2-5 | TRBV28 | CASSLGGGRQETQYF
TRBJ1-6 | TRBV12-3/TRBV12-4 | CASRTSFSPLHF
TRBJ2-5 | TRBV7-6 | CASSLDWRGTQYF